The rows below give T cell receptor beta chains drawn from one sample of a study of blood T cell repertoires in COVID-19. Clones were read by immunoSEQ multiplex PCR, and TCRdb kept only the in-frame ones, dropping some. The data show about 230,000 clones, roughly 91% seen once. Sample: PBMCs or T cells enriched from blood (not recorded which). The receptors shown here come from a woman aged 30 to 39 with acute COVID-19. Each CDR3 is given with its conserved first and last residue. The D gene is left open where the match is weak. Size tells how often a clone was seen (once, few, many) or the class of an expanded clone, and some rows leave it out.

TRBV15	TRBD1	.	TRBJ2-7	CATSRGTGWSEQYF	TGTGCCACCAGCCGAGGGACAGGATGGTCCGAGCAGTACTTC
TRBV6-1	.	.	TRBJ1-1	CASSEASGQNTEAFF	TGTGCCAGCAGTGAAGCTTCGGGACAAAACACTGAAGCTTTCTTT
TRBV3-1/TRBV3-2	TRBD1	once	TRBJ1-3	CASSQEPPGTGWGNTIYF	TGTGCCAGCAGCCAAGAGCCCCCCGGGACAGGGTGGGGAAACACCATATATTTT
TRBV15	.	.	TRBJ1-1	CATSRDSGNTEAFF	TGTGCCACCAGCAGAGATTCGGGGAACACTGAAGCTTTCTTT
TRBV5-4	TRBD1	.	TRBJ2-1	CASSRTGTGQYNEQFF	TGTGCCAGCAGTCGGACCGGGACAGGGCAATACAATGAGCAGTTCTTC
TRBV30	TRBD1	.	TRBJ1-2	CAWSAGGGYGYTF	TGTGCCTGGAGCGCAGGGGGCGGGTATGGCTACACCTTC
TRBV11-2	.	.	TRBJ2-2	CASSPRHGMELFF	TGTGCCAGCAGCCCCCGGCACGGGATGGAGCTGTTTTTT
TRBV7-9	TRBD2	.	TRBJ2-7	CASRPSSGGPYEQYF	TGTGCCAGCAGGCCTTCTAGCGGGGGTCCCTACGAGCAGTACTTC
TRBV25-1	.	.	TRBJ1-1	CASSEGGQLNTEAFF	TGTGCCAGCAGTGAAGGGGGACAACTGAACACTGAAGCTTTCTTT
TRBV3-1/TRBV3-2	TRBD1	.	TRBJ2-7	CASSRDSYYEQYF	TGTGCCAGCAGCCGGGACAGTTACTACGAGCAGTACTTC
TRBV5-1	.	.	TRBJ1-3	CASSLVGLKTSGNTIYF	TGCGCCAGCAGCTTAGTTGGACTGAAGACCTCTGGAAACACCATATATTTT
TRBV30	.	few	TRBJ1-5	CAWSVQTSGNQPQHF	TGTGCCTGGAGTGTACAAACAAGCGGTAATCAGCCCCAGCATTTT
TRBV3-1/TRBV3-2	.	.	TRBJ2-5	CASSSGNAQTQYF	TGTGCCAGTAGCTCGGGGAACGCACAGACCCAGTACTTC
TRBV7-2	.	.	TRBJ1-6	CASSFDPGSPLHF	TGTGCCAGCAGCTTCGACCCAGGGTCACCCCTCCACTTT
TRBV6-4	TRBD2	.	TRBJ2-1	CASSVWGLAGGPPYNEQFF	TGTGCCAGCAGTGTTTGGGGACTAGCGGGGGGGCCGCCCTACAATGAGCAGTTCTTC
TRBV19	TRBD1	.	TRBJ1-2	CASSPGTGFYGYTF	TGTGCCAGTAGTCCCGGGACAGGGTTCTATGGCTACACCTTC
TRBV2	.	.	TRBJ1-4	CASVRALNEKLFF	TGTGCCAGCGTGAGGGCCCTTAATGAAAAACTGTTTTTT
TRBV11-2	.	.	TRBJ1-6	CASSRPGLYSPLHF	TGTGCCAGCAGCAGACCGGGACTTTATTCACCCCTCCACTTT
TRBV5-4	.	.	TRBJ1-2	CASSRGQHNYGYTF	TGTGCCAGCAGCCGTGGACAGCATAACTATGGCTACACCTTC
TRBV3-1/TRBV3-2	.	.	TRBJ1-1	CASSQPTGNTEAFF	TGTGCCAGCAGCCAACCAACAGGGAACACTGAAGCTTTCTTT
TRBV24-1	TRBD1	.	TRBJ2-7	CATSVGGRDEQYF	TGTGCCACCAGTGTAGGGGGCCGGGACGAGCAGTACTTC
TRBV24-1	.	.	TRBJ2-3	CATSDMGRDTQYF	TGTGCCACCAGTGACATGGGGAGAGATACGCAGTATTTT
TRBV18	TRBD1	.	TRBJ2-6	CASSPPIVGQGSSGANVLTF	TGTGCCAGCTCACCACCGATCGTGGGACAGGGGAGCTCTGGGGCCAACGTCCTGACTTTC
TRBV30	.	.	TRBJ1-4	CAWAKRGDGEKLFF	TGTGCCTGGGCAAAACGGGGAGACGGTGAAAAACTGTTTTTT
TRBV30	.	.	TRBJ2-7	CAWSEASVEQYF	TGTGCCTGGAGCGAGGCGAGTGTCGAGCAGTACTTC
TRBV13	.	.	TRBJ2-1	CASSLMGGSYNEQFF	TGTGCCAGCAGCTTAATGGGGGGCTCCTACAATGAGCAGTTCTTC
TRBV5-6	TRBD2	.	TRBJ2-1	CASRKSGGVPYNEQFF	TGTGCCAGCAGGAAAAGCGGGGGGGTCCCCTACAATGAGCAGTTCTTC
TRBV5-6	.	.	TRBJ1-6	CASLEEGNSLLHF	TGTGCCAGTCTCGAGGAGGGTAATTCACTCCTCCACTTT
TRBV2	.	.	TRBJ1-5	CASSEAGQGNNQPQHF	TGTGCCAGCAGTGAAGCGGGGCAGGGGAACAATCAGCCCCAGCATTTT
TRBV6-5	.	once	TRBJ1-3	CASSPGTSLNTIYF	TGTGCCAGCAGTCCCGGGACAAGTCTAAACACCATATATTTT
TRBV18	.	.	TRBJ2-2	CASSSFSRENTGELFF	TGTGCCAGCTCATCCTTCTCCAGGGAGAACACCGGGGAGCTGTTTTTT
TRBV24-1	.	.	TRBJ2-1	CATSDFVRVDEQFF	TGTGCCACCAGTGATTTTGTCAGGGTGGATGAGCAGTTCTTC
TRBV2	TRBD1	.	TRBJ1-1	CASIRGGQGGTEAFF	TGTGCCAGCATCCGGGGGGGACAGGGCGGTACTGAAGCTTTCTTT
TRBV6-5	.	.	TRBJ2-3	CASEFTGTQYF	TGTGCCAGCGAATTTACCGGTACGCAGTATTTT
TRBV5-8	.	.	TRBJ1-3	CASSSGDGGNTIYF	TGTGCCAGCAGCTCAGGGGACGGAGGAAACACCATATATTTT
TRBV19	.	.	TRBJ1-2	CASSTLTPGVYGYTF	TGTGCCAGTAGCACCCTCACCCCAGGGGTCTATGGCTACACCTTC
TRBV19	TRBD1	.	TRBJ1-2	CASSPRDSVFYGYTF	TGTGCCAGTAGCCCCCGGGACAGTGTCTTCTATGGCTACACCTTC
TRBV7-3	.	.	TRBJ1-1	CASSLTLVASEAFF	TGTGCCAGCAGCTTAACCCTTGTGGCTTCTGAAGCTTTCTTT
TRBV19	.	.	TRBJ1-2	CASSAQTELYGYTF	TGTGCCAGTAGTGCCCAGACAGAGCTCTATGGCTACACCTTC
TRBV28	.	.	TRBJ1-3	CASSFRGLGNTIYF	TGTGCCAGCAGTTTCAGGGGTCTCGGAAACACCATATATTTT
TRBV5-1	.	.	TRBJ1-1	CASSLAMEGRLAFF	TGCGCCAGCAGCTTGGCTATGGAGGGGAGACTGGCTTTCTTT
TRBV29-1	.	.	TRBJ2-7	CSVVGESYEQYF	TGCAGCGTTGTAGGGGAATCCTACGAGCAGTACTTC
TRBV13	TRBD1	.	TRBJ1-6	CASSLGQGSNSPLHF	TGTGCCAGCAGCTTAGGACAGGGGAGTAATTCACCCCTCCACTTT
TRBV28	.	.	TRBJ2-4	CASSFGVAKNIQYF	TGTGCCAGCAGCTTCGGTGTAGCCAAAAACATTCAGTACTTC
TRBV7-2	TRBD1	.	TRBJ2-1	CASSLVGTGVYNEQFF	TGTGCCAGCAGCTTAGTTGGGACAGGGGTCTATAATGAGCAGTTCTTC
TRBV20-1	TRBD2	.	TRBJ2-7	CSASGRLAGGPRLEQYF	TGCAGTGCTAGTGGCCGGCTAGCGGGGGGGCCACGCCTCGAGCAGTACTTC
TRBV30	.	.	TRBJ1-1	CASSRRGNTEAFF	TGTGCCTCCTCACGCAGGGGGAACACTGAAGCTTTCTTT
TRBV11-1	.	.	TRBJ1-1	CASSLTSRGTEAFF	TGTGCCAGCAGCTTAACCTCGCGGGGCACTGAAGCTTTCTTT
TRBV3-1/TRBV3-2	TRBD2	.	TRBJ2-3	CASSQDLGGAVTDTQYF	TGTGCCAGCAGCCAAGATCTCGGGGGGGCCGTAACAGATACGCAGTATTTT
TRBV4-1	.	.	TRBJ2-5	CASSQPGSETQYF	TGCGCCAGCAGCCAGCCAGGGTCCGAGACCCAGTACTTC
TRBV11-2	TRBD2	.	TRBJ2-3	CASGGAGVSDTQYF	TGTGCCAGCGGCGGAGCGGGGGTATCCGATACGCAGTATTTT
TRBV19	.	.	TRBJ2-7	CASTGMSSYEQYF	TGTGCCAGTACCGGGATGAGCTCCTACGAGCAGTACTTC
TRBV3-1/TRBV3-2	.	.	TRBJ1-3	CASSHRSSGNTIYF	TGTGCCAGCAGCCACCGGAGCTCTGGAAACACCATATATTTT
TRBV11-3	.	.	TRBJ1-1	CASSLQGLSTEAFF	TGTGCCAGCAGCCTACAGGGCCTGAGCACTGAAGCTTTCTTT
TRBV9	TRBD2	.	TRBJ2-5	CASSPSGRGEETQYF	TGTGCCAGCAGCCCTTCGGGGAGGGGAGAGGAGACCCAGTACTTC